These 14 T cell receptor beta chains share one sample of origin, sequenced in a study of T-cell reconstitution after alpha-beta-depleted transplantation in children. As it was prepared, the TCRbeta library received unique molecular identifiers. TCRdb re-analysed the PCR reads in MiXCR, keeping a single row per CDR3 protein. The data hold over 15,000 distinct CDR3 sequences, with approximately 13% observed a single time. The source was PBMCs, mostly from graft donor cells, collected 180 days after TCRalphabeta/CD19-depleted stem cell transplant. These receptors originate from a boy less than two years old who had a stem cell transplant for Wiskott-Aldrich syndrome, so the T cells may come from the graft donor.

This clonotype has a handful of counts. The V call is TRBV7-9, the J call TRBJ2-7, with 7 bases lining up with TRBD2. Trimming at V came to 5 bases and at J to 5 bases, leaving 9 bases not matched to a gene. CDR1 SEHNR and CDR2 FQNEAQ come from the germline V gene (reference sequence). The CDR3 is made up of 14 amino acids. The CDR3 DNA reads TGTGCCAGCAGCCCCCTAGCGGTTCGGGACGAGCAGTACTTC. It encodes CASSPLAVRDEQYF.

This clonotype was recorded many times. This chain connects TRBV5-1 to TRBJ2-5, with 8 positions matching TRBD1. V lost 1 base and J lost 4; bases outside the gene matches: 0. Germline V gives CDR1 SGHRS, CDR2 YFSETQ. CDR3 length: 13 residues. CDR3 sequence: CASSLTGGETQYF. CDR3 nucleotides: TGCGCCAGCAGCTTGACAGGGGGAGAGACCCAGTACTTC.

This clonotype was counted a few times. The V gene is TRBV20-1, the J gene TRBJ2-5; tentatively, D is TRBD2 (5 bases). The CDR3 consists of 15 residues. Looked up from germline, CDR1 is DFQATT and CDR2 is SNEGSKA (reference sequence). The V gene lost 7 bases and the J gene lost 5 bases, with 23 bases spanning the gap. The CDR3 sequence: CSVGGVRIGGETQYF. CDR3 in DNA: TGCAGTGTCGGAGGCGTCAGGATAGGCGGGGAGACCCAGTACTTC.

This clonotype has more than one count but fewer than ten. The rearrangement links TRBV7-9 to TRBJ2-4; possible D gene TRBD2, 5 bases. V was pared by 3 bases and J by 4 bases, with 10 bases between. CDR1 and CDR2 (germline): SEHNR, FQNEAQ (reference sequence). The length of the CDR3 is 14 residues. The CDR3 spells CASSLPEAKNIQYF. The CDR3 DNA sequence: TGTGCCAGCAGCTTGCCGGAGGCTAAAAACATTCAGTACTTC.

The rearrangement uses TRBV19 and TRBJ1-5, with D possibly being TRBD1 (6 bases). V lost 5 bases and J 4 bases, leaving 21 bases between the germline ends. CDR1 is LNHDA and CDR2 is SQIVND in the germline V gene (reference sequence). The CDR3 consists of 17 residues. The DNA of the CDR3 is TGTGCCAGTAGTTGGTTGCAGGGGCAGGTCTTGAATCAGCCCCAGCATTTT. Translation gives CASSWLQGQVLNQPQHF.

Remarks on this clonotype: This may come from a read error, since a much larger clone is one base off. V usage is TRBV12-3 or TRBV12-4 and J usage is TRBJ2-5; 11 bases line up with TRBD1. The length of the CDR3 is 15 residues. DNA of the CDR3: TGTGCCAGCAGCTCGGGACAGGGGGTTGGGGAGACCCAGCACTTC. Translation gives CASSSGQGVGETQHF.

This clonotype occurred a few times. This chain uses TRBV5-1 with TRBJ2-7; 7 bases map to TRBD2. Germline values: CDR1 SGHRS, CDR2 YFSETQ. The CDR3 length is 16 residues. V was clipped by 4 bases and J by 2 bases; unmatched bases: 12. CDR3 in DNA: TGCGCCAGCAGCCCGATGGGGCTAGCGGAGGCCTACGAGCAGTACTTC. Its translation is CASSPMGLAEAYEQYF.

Ten or more counts support this clonotype. This chain links TRBV7-9 with TRBJ2-7, with 9 nucleotides matching TRBD2. Germline lookup yields CDR1 SEHNR and CDR2 FQNEAQ (reference sequence). V lost 1 base to trimming and J lost 5 bases; unmatched junction nucleotides: 6. CDR3 length: 15 residues. The chain's CDR3 is CASSLVVAGVDEQYF. CDR3 DNA sequence: TGTGCCAGCAGCTTAGTTGTAGCGGGAGTCGACGAGCAGTACTTC.

In this sample, this clonotype turned up many times. V gene TRBV12-3 or TRBV12-4 combines with J gene TRBJ2-2; D ambiguous. This CDR3 spans 13 amino acids. V lost 6 bases and J lost 7, with 12 bases in between. This chain's CDR3 is CASSPSWGGELFF. CDR3 coding DNA: TGTGCCAGCAGCCCCTCTTGGGGCGGGGAGCTGTTTTTT.

This clonotype was picked up a small number of times. The V call is TRBV5-1, the J call TRBJ2-1, with 12 bases aligning to TRBD1. The germline V gene encodes CDR1 SGHRS and CDR2 YFSETQ. The CDR3 covers 15 residues. V was pared by 4 bases and J by 8 bases, with 7 bases of the junction left unmatched. The chain's CDR3 is CASSTGTGGVYEQFF. The CDR3 nucleotides read TGCGCCAGCAGCACCGGGACAGGGGGCGTATATGAGCAGTTCTTC.

This clonotype has a count of ten or more. The chain has TRBV5-1 and TRBJ2-1; possible D gene TRBD2, 5 bases. CDR1 and CDR2 from the germline V gene are SGHRS and YFSETQ. The V end was cut by 4 bases, the J end by 4 bases, with 12 bases between. This CDR3 has 14 amino acids. CDR3 bases: TGCGCCAGCAGCCCCCAACTAGTTTACAATGAGCAGTTCTTC. It translates to CASSPQLVYNEQFF.

This clonotype was counted ten times or more. The V call is TRBV4-1, the J call TRBJ1-1, with D perhaps TRBD1 (6 bases). V lost 2 bases, J lost 2 bases, and 9 bases lay in between. The germline CDR1 and CDR2 sequences are MGHRA and YSYEKL. The CDR3 contains 14 residues. The CDR3 DNA sequence: TGCGCCAGCAGCCAACCGGGGGCTAACACTGAAGCTTTCTTT. It encodes CASSQPGANTEAFF.

This chain connects TRBV20-1 to TRBJ2-3, with D possibly matching TRBD2 (6 bases). V shed 0 bases and J shed 1 base, with 14 bases lying between them. From germline, CDR1 is DFQATT and CDR2 SNEGSKA (reference sequence). CDR3 length equals 16 residues. The CDR3: CSAREGRLTGTDTQYF. In nucleotides, the CDR3 is TGCAGTGCTAGAGAAGGGAGGCTGACAGGCACAGATACGCAGTATTTT.

The chain combines TRBV15 with TRBJ2-5; 13 bases fit TRBD2. The CDR3 is 15 amino acids. Germline assignment: CDR1 LNHNV and CDR2 YYDKDF (reference sequence). The V and J ends lost 5 bases and 5 bases, in that order; junction bases with no gene match: 5. The CDR3 reads CATSPGLAGEETQYF. The CDR3 DNA is TGTGCCACCAGCCCTGGACTAGCGGGAGAGGAGACCCAGTACTTC.